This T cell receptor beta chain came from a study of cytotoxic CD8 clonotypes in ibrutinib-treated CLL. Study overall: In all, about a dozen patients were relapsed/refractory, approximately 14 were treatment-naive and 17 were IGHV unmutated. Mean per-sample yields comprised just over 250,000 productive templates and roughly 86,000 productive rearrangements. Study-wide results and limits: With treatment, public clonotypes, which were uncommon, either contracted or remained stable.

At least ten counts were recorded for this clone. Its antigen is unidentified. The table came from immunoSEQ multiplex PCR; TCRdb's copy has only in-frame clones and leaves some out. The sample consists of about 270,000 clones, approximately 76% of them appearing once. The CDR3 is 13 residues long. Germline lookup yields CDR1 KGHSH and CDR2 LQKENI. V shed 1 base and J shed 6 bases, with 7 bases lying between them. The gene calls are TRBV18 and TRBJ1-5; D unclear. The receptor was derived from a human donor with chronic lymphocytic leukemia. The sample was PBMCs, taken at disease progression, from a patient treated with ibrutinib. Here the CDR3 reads CASSPQMGQPQHF. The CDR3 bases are TGTGCCAGCTCACCACAGATGGGTCAGCCCCAGCATTTT.